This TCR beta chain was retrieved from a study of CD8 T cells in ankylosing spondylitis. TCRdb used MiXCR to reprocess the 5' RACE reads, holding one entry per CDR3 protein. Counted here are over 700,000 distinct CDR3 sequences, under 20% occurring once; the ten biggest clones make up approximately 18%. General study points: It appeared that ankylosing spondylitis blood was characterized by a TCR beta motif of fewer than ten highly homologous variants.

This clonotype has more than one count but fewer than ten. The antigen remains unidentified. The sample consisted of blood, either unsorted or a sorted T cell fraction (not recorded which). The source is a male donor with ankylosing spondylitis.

CDR3 sequence reads: CASSETGGGEAFF. The CDR3 DNA reads as TGTGCCAGCAGCGAAACAGGGGGGGGTGAAGCTTTCTTT. V usage is TRBV9 and J usage is TRBJ1-1, with 8 bases fitting TRBD1. There are 13 residues in the CDR3. V shed 3 bases, J shed 7 bases, and the junction held 5 bases outside the gene matches. Germline CDR1 and CDR2: SGDLS and YYNGEE.